This TCR beta chain was captured in a study of blood T cells in healthy people across ages. Primed by a sample-barcoded 5' primer and a J-beta primer mix, a second PCR proceeded for 7 to 11 cycles. CDR3-containing paired-end reads numbered at least 2.5 million in each sample. TCRdb fed the 5' RACE reads into MiXCR, producing one record per CDR3 protein. The sample includes roughly 800,000 distinct CDR3 sequences, about 25% of them seen just once. Trimming took 4 bases from V and 2 from J, leaving 17 bases between them. This CDR3 contains 16 residues. This clonotype has a handful of counts. This sample was shared with a second study, whose subject was T cells of mothers and their children.

V usage is TRBV12-3 or TRBV12-4 and J usage is TRBJ2-5; D possibly corresponds to TRBD2 (7 bases). This receptor was obtained from a boy aged 5-17 years in good health. Sequencing input: blood. The CDR3 bases are TGTGCCAGCAGTTCCCAGGGGAGGGGTAGGCAAGAGACCCAGTACTTC. It codes for CASSSQGRGRQETQYF.